The rows below give T cell receptor beta chains drawn from one sample of a study of T-cell reconstitution after alpha-beta-depleted transplantation in children. TCRdb fed the PCR reads into MiXCR, producing one record per CDR3 protein. This sample has around 600,000 distinct CDR3 sequences; under 12% occur once, and the top ten carry 3.5% to 5%. Sequenced material: PBMCs from the stem cell graft donor, taken from the stem cell graft. The receptors here all came from a human donor who donated a stem cell graft to a child with acute myeloid leukemia. Both conserved end residues are part of each CDR3. Each record gives: J gene, clone size, V gene, D gene, CDR3 protein, CDR3 DNA. D genes are given only for firm matches. Size values are once, few and many counts, or a class for expanded clones, and some rows have none.

j_gene: TRBJ2-7; abundance: .; v_gene: TRBV5-1; d_gene: TRBD1; CDR3aa: CASSSRQGAGEQYF; CDR3nt: TGCGCCAGCAGCTCCAGACAGGGGGCGGGCGAGCAGTACTTC
j_gene: TRBJ1-1; abundance: .; v_gene: TRBV7-3; d_gene: TRBD1; CDR3aa: CASSSQGRGIGAFF; CDR3nt: TGTGCCAGCAGCTCACAGGGGCGGGGGATTGGGGCTTTCTTT
j_gene: TRBJ2-2; abundance: .; v_gene: TRBV6-4; d_gene: .; CDR3aa: CASSALDSTGELFF; CDR3nt: TGTGCCAGCAGTGCTTTGGACTCTACCGGGGAGCTGTTTTTT
j_gene: TRBJ2-5; abundance: many; v_gene: TRBV10-3; d_gene: TRBD2; CDR3aa: CAIRTSGEETQYF; CDR3nt: TGTGCCATCAGGACTAGCGGGGAAGAGACCCAGTACTTC
j_gene: TRBJ2-1; abundance: .; v_gene: TRBV29-1; d_gene: TRBD1; CDR3aa: CSVEDRGPYNEQFF; CDR3nt: TGCAGCGTCGAGGACAGGGGCCCCTACAATGAGCAGTTCTTC
j_gene: TRBJ2-7; abundance: .; v_gene: TRBV10-3; d_gene: .; CDR3aa: CAIKGSGNYEQYF; CDR3nt: TGTGCCATCAAGGGTAGCGGAAACTACGAGCAGTACTTC
j_gene: TRBJ2-7; abundance: many; v_gene: TRBV30; d_gene: TRBD1; CDR3aa: CAWRRGGQGYEQYF; CDR3nt: TGTGCCTGGAGAAGAGGCGGACAGGGGTACGAGCAGTACTTC
j_gene: TRBJ1-2; abundance: .; v_gene: TRBV28; d_gene: .; CDR3aa: CASRIRGLYGYTF; CDR3nt: TGTGCCAGCAGGATTCGGGGTCTCTATGGCTACACCTTC
j_gene: TRBJ2-5; abundance: .; v_gene: TRBV28; d_gene: TRBD1; CDR3aa: CASSVTIRDRVKETQYF; CDR3nt: TGTGCCAGCAGTGTGACGATCCGGGACAGGGTCAAAGAGACCCAGTACTTC
j_gene: TRBJ1-3; abundance: few; v_gene: TRBV20-1; d_gene: .; CDR3aa: CSGSDRSSGNTIYF; CDR3nt: TGCAGTGGGTCGGACAGAAGCTCTGGAAACACCATATATTTT
j_gene: TRBJ2-4; abundance: few; v_gene: TRBV30; d_gene: .; CDR3aa: CAWMGQAKNIQYF; CDR3nt: TGTGCCTGGATGGGTCAGGCCAAAAACATTCAGTACTTC
j_gene: TRBJ2-3; abundance: .; v_gene: TRBV9; d_gene: TRBD2; CDR3aa: CASSTTSGSGTDTQCF; CDR3nt: TGTGCCAGCAGCACGACTAGCGGGAGTGGCACAGATACGCAGTGTTTT
j_gene: TRBJ2-1; abundance: .; v_gene: TRBV20-1; d_gene: .; CDR3aa: CSARALELEQFF; CDR3nt: TGCAGTGCTAGGGCACTAGAGCTTGAGCAGTTCTTC
j_gene: TRBJ1-2; abundance: few; v_gene: TRBV29-1; d_gene: .; CDR3aa: CSVDGGRGYTF; CDR3nt: TGCAGCGTTGATGGGGGCCGGGGCTACACCTTC
j_gene: TRBJ2-1; abundance: few; v_gene: TRBV28; d_gene: .; CDR3aa: CASSPQLRGQFF; CDR3nt: TGTGCCAGCAGTCCGCAACTACGGGGGCAGTTCTTC
j_gene: TRBJ2-7; abundance: .; v_gene: TRBV12-3/TRBV12-4; d_gene: .; CDR3aa: CASSLLPVENEQYF; CDR3nt: TGTGCCAGCAGTCTTCTCCCCGTCGAGAACGAGCAGTACTTC
j_gene: TRBJ2-1; abundance: few; v_gene: TRBV5-4; d_gene: TRBD2; CDR3aa: CASSLAVVTSGSPLHNEQFF; CDR3nt: TGTGCCAGCAGCTTGGCCGTAGTTACTAGCGGGAGCCCCCTCCACAATGAGCAGTTCTTC
j_gene: TRBJ1-2; abundance: .; v_gene: TRBV28; d_gene: .; CDR3aa: CASSYGTGYYGYTF; CDR3nt: TGTGCCAGCAGCTACGGGACGGGCTACTATGGCTACACCTTC
j_gene: TRBJ2-2; abundance: many; v_gene: TRBV7-2; d_gene: .; CDR3aa: CASSPTPLNTGELFF; CDR3nt: TGTGCCAGCAGCCCCACCCCCCTTAACACCGGGGAGCTGTTTTTT